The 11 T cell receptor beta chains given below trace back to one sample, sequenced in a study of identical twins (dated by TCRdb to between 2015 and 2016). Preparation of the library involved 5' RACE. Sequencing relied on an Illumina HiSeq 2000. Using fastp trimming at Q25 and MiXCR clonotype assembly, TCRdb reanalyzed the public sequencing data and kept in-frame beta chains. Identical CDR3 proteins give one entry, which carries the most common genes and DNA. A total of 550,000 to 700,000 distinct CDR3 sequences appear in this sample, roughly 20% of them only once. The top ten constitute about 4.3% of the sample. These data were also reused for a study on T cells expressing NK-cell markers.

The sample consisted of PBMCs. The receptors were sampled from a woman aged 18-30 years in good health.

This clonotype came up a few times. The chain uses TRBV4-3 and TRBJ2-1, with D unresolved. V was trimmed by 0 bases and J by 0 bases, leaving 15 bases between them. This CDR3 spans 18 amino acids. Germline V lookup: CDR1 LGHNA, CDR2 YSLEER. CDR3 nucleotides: TGCGCCAGCAGCCAAGAACCGTCACGACGGCACTCCTACAATGAGCAGTTCTTC. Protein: CASSQEPSRRHSYNEQFF.

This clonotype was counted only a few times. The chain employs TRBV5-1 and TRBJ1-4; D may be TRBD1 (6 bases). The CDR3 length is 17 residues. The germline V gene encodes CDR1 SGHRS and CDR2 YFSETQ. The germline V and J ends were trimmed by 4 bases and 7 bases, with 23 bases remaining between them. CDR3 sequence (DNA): TGCGCCAGCAGCGTGGGAGCTGGGGGCGCCGAGGGTGAAAAACTGTTTTTT. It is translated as CASSVGAGGAEGEKLFF.

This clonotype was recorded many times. The CDR3 reads CASSVEAGFNQPQHF. CDR3 nucleotides: TGTGCCAGCAGCGTAGAAGCTGGCTTTAACCAGCCCCAGCATTTT. This chain uses TRBV9 with TRBJ1-5; unclear D gene. CDR3 length: 15 amino acids. In germline, CDR1 is SGDLS, CDR2 YYNGEE. V gave up 0 bases and J gave up 7 bases, with 14 bases separating them.

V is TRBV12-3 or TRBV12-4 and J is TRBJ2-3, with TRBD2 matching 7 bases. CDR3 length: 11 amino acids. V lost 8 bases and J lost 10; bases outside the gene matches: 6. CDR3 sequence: CASVLGRSQYF. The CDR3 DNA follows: TGTGCCAGCGTACTCGGGAGGTCGCAGTATTTT.

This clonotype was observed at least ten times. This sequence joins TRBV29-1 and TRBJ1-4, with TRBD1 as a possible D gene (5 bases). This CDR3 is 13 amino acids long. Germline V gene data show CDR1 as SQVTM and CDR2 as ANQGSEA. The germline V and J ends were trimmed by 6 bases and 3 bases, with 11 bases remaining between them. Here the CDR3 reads CSVRGWANEKLFF. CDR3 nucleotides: TGCAGCGTAAGGGGTTGGGCTAATGAAAAACTGTTTTTT.

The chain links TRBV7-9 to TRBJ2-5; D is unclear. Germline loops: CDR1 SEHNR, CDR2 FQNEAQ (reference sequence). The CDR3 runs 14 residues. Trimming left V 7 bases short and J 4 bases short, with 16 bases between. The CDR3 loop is CASTPHLDRETQYF. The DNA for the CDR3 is TGTGCCAGCACCCCGCACCTAGATCGAGAGACCCAGTACTTC.

The DNA of the CDR3 is TGTGCCAGCAGCGGTTTGGATGAGCAGTTCTTC. Its protein is CASSGLDEQFF. The chain joins TRBV9 to TRBJ2-1; D is ambiguous. Germline V CDR1 and CDR2: SGDLS, YYNGEE. CDR3 length: 11 residues. The germline V and J ends were trimmed by 3 bases and 8 bases, with 6 bases remaining between them.

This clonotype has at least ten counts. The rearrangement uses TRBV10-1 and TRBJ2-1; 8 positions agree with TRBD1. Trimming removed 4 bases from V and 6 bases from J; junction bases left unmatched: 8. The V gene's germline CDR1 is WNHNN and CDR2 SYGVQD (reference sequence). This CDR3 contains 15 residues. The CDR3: CASSGGDRSSNEQFF. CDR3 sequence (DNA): TGCGCCAGCAGTGGCGGGGACAGGAGCAGCAATGAGCAGTTCTTC.

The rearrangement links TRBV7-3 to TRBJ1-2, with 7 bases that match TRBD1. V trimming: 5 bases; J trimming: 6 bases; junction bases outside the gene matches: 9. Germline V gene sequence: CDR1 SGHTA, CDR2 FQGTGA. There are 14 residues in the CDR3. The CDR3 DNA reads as TGTGCCAGCAGCCCAGGGGGACAGTTTGATGGCTACACCTTC. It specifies CASSPGGQFDGYTF.

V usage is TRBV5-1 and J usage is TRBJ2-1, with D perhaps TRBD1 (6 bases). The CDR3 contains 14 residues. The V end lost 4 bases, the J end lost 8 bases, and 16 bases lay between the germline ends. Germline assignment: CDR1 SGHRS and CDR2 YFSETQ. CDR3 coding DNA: TGCGCCAGCAGCACCCAGGGGTCAGGGGATGAGCAGTTCTTC. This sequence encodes CASSTQGSGDEQFF.

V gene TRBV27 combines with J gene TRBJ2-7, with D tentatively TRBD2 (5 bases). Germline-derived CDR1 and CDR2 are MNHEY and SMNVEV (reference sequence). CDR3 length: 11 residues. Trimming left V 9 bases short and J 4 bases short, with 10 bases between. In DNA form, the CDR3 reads TGTGCCAGTAAAAGAGGGTACGAGCAGTACTTC. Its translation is CASKRGYEQYF.